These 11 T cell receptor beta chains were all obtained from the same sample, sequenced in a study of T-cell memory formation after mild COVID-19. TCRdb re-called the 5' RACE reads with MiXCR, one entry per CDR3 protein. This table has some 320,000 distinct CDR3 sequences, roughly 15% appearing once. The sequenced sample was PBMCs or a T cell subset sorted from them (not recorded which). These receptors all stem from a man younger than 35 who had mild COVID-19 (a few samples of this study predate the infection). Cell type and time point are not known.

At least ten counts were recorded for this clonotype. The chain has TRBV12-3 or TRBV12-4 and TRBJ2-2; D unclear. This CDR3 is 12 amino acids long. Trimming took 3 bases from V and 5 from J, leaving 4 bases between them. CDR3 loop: CASSFRTGELFF. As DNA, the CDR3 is TGTGCCAGCAGTTTTAGGACCGGGGAGCTGTTTTTT.

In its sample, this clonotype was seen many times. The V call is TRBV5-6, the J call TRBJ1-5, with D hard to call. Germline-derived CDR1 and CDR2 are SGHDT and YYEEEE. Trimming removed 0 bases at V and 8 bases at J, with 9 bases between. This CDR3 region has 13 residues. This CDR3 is CASSLGDGKPQHF. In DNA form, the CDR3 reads TGTGCCAGCAGCTTGGGTGATGGTAAGCCCCAGCATTTT.

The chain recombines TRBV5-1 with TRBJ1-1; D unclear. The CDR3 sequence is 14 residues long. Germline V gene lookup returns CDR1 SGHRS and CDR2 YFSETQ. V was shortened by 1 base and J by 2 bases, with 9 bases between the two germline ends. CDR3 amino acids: CASSLQTTNTEAFF. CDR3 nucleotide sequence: TGCGCCAGCAGCTTGCAGACCACCAACACTGAAGCTTTCTTT.

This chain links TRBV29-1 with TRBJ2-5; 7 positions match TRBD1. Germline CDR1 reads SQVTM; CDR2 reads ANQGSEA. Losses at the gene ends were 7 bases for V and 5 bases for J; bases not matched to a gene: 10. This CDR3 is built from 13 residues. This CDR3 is CSEADRVGETQYF. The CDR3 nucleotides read TGCAGCGAGGCAGACAGGGTTGGGGAGACCCAGTACTTC.

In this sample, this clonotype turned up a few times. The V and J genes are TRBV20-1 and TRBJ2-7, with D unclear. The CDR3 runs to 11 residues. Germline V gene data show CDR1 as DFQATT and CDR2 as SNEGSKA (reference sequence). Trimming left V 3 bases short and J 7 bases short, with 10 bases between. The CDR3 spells CSASGIWEQYF. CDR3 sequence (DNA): TGCAGTGCTAGTGGGATTTGGGAGCAGTACTTC.

The CDR3 bases are TGTGCCAGCAGGAACCGGGACAGGCACACTGAAGCTTTCTTT. Translation: CASRNRDRHTEAFF. This sequence joins TRBV11-2 and TRBJ1-1, with 8 bases fitting TRBD1. CDR1 and CDR2 (germline): SGHAT, FQNNGV. CDR3 length: 14 residues. Germline trimming cut 6 bases from V and 3 bases from J; bases unmatched to any gene: 6.

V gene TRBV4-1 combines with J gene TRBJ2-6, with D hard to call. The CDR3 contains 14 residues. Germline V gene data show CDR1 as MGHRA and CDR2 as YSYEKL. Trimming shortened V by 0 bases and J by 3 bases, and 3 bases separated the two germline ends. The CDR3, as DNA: TGCGCCAGCAGCCAAGATTTTGGGGCCAACGTCCTGACTTTC. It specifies CASSQDFGANVLTF.

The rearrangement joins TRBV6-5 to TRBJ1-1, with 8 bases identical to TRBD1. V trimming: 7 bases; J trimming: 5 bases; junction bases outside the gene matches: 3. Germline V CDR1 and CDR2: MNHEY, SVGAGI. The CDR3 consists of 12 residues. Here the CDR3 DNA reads TGTGCCAGCAAGACAGGGGCAACTGAAGCTTTCTTT. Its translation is CASKTGATEAFF.

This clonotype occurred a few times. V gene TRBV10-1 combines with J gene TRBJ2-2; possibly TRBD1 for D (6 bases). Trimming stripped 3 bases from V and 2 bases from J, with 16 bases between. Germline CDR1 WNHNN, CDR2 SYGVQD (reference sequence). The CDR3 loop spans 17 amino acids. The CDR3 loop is CASSDPDSPGNTGELFF. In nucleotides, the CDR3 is TGCGCCAGCAGTGACCCGGACAGTCCGGGAAACACCGGGGAGCTGTTTTTT.

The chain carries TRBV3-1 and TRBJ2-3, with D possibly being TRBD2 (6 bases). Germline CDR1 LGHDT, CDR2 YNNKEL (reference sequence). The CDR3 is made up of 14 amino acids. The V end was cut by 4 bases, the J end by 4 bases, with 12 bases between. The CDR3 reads CASSPGLRADTQYF. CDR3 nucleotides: TGTGCCAGCAGCCCTGGACTACGCGCAGATACGCAGTATTTT.

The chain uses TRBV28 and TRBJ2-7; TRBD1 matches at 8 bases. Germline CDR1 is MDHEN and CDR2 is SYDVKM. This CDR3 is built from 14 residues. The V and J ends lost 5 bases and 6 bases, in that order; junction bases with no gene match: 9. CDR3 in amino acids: CASSPRTGIPEQYV. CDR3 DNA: TGTGCCAGCAGTCCGCGGACAGGGATCCCCGAGCAGTACGTC.